This paragraph covers one TCR beta chain sequence. Patients selected for sequencing had displayed CD8+CD57+ cell expansion by flow cytometry. The V and J ends lost 7 bases and 0 bases respectively, with 10 bases between them. Germline-derived CDR1 and CDR2 are MNHEY and SMNVEV (reference sequence). The CDR3 is 14 residues long. This sample is drawn from a study of CD8+CD57+ T cells in acquired aplastic anemia. Genomic DNA, the template, was used for profiling of the TCR beta VDJ and CDR3. TCRdb reanalysed the reads using MiXCR and keeps one entry per CDR3 protein. This sample carries over 150,000 distinct CDR3 sequences, less than 65% of them seen once, and the ten largest clones take under 55%.

The TCR was taken from a human donor with aplastic anemia. This chain uses TRBV27 with TRBJ2-1, with D uncertain. The sequenced material came from sorted CD4+, CD8+, or CD8+CD57+ T cells (not recorded which) from PBMCs. The CDR3: CASNQATSYNEQFF. CDR3 in DNA: TGTGCCAGCAACCAGGCGACCTCCTACAATGAGCAGTTCTTC.